This T cell receptor (beta chain) was documented in a study of blood T cell repertoires in COVID-19. Study-wide background: Sample material is recorded as cDNA or gDNA derived from T cells, B-cell-depleted T cells, or PBMCs.

There are 13 residues in the CDR3. V lost 6 bases, J lost 4 bases, and 11 bases lay in between. Germline assignment: CDR1 MDHEN and CDR2 SYDVKM. TCRdb's table, derived via immunoSEQ multiplex PCR, lists solely in-frame clones and lacks some. The table shows 45,000 to 55,000 clones, with roughly 91% occurring only once. This clonotype was sampled from a man aged 50 to 59 with active COVID-19. Input material: peripheral blood. This chain uses TRBV28 with TRBJ2-3, with a weak D call TRBD1 (6 bases). In DNA form, the CDR3 reads TGTGCCAGCAGGATTAGACAGGCAGATACGCAGTATTTT. This encodes CASRIRQADTQYF.